These 19 T cell receptor beta chains were sequenced from one sample in a study of graft-versus-host responses after intestinal transplantation. Clones were sequenced by immunoSEQ multiplex PCR, and TCRdb holds only the in-frame ones, with some missing. The sample records roughly 10,000 clones, around 94% being singletons. Sample: PBMCs, taken 8 days after intestinal transplant. The receptors were sampled from a human patient who received an intestinal transplant, so some T cells may come from the graft donor.

The rearrangement uses TRBV5-1 and TRBJ2-2, with 8 bases lining up with TRBD1. V gave up 4 bases and J gave up 6 bases; unmatched junction bases: 11. Germline CDR1 SGHRS, CDR2 YFSETQ. There are 16 residues in the CDR3. The CDR3 reads CASSPQDRVRPGELFF. In nucleotides, the CDR3 is TGCGCCAGCAGCCCCCAGGACAGGGTGCGGCCCGGGGAGCTGTTTTTT.

The CDR3 DNA reads TGCGCCAGCAGCCAAGGGGTCCAACTAGCGGACCCTAGAGAGCAGTACTTC. This sequence encodes CASSQGVQLADPREQYF. The V call is TRBV4-1, the J call TRBJ2-7; 8 bases align to TRBD2. V was clipped by 1 base and J by 7 bases; unmatched bases: 15. Germline V gives CDR1 MGHRA, CDR2 YSYEKL. This CDR3 spans 17 amino acids.

The V and J genes are TRBV7-9 and TRBJ2-5; D gene ambiguous. Gene TRBJ2-7 matches the end of the DNA better, so the J call may be wrong. This CDR3 has 12 residues. From germline, CDR1 is SEHNR and CDR2 FQNEAQ (reference sequence). The CDR3 reads CASSLALNEQYF. The CDR3 nucleotides are TGTGCCAGCAGCTTAGCGCTGAACGAGCAGTACTTC.

The CDR3 loop reads CASSFLGNANTGELFF. CDR3 DNA sequence: TGTGCCAGCAGCTTTTTAGGCAACGCGAACACCGGGGAGCTGTTTTTT. J is TRBJ2-2 and V is TRBV7-2; no clear D. V shed 3 bases and J shed 0 bases, with 11 bases lying between them. The germline V gene has CDR1 SGHTA and CDR2 FQGNSA. The CDR3 has 16 residues.

The CDR3 reads CASSLKSGTGELFF. CDR3 sequence (DNA): TGTGCCAGCAGTTTAAAGTCAGGCACCGGGGAGCTGTTTTTT. J is TRBJ2-2 and V is TRBV27; D unclear. The CDR3 consists of 14 residues. CDR1 is MNHEY and CDR2 is SMNVEV in the germline V gene (reference sequence). V gave up 2 bases and J gave up 4 bases, with 8 bases separating them.

The rearrangement joins TRBV11-2 to TRBJ2-5; 7 bases map to TRBD1. With V trimmed by 1 base and J by 5 bases, 19 bases remained unmatched. This CDR3 spans 19 amino acids. Germline loops: CDR1 SGHAT, CDR2 FQNNGV. CDR3 sequence: CASSLAGKIGGRGIETQYF. DNA for the CDR3: TGTGCCAGCAGCTTAGCTGGCAAGATTGGGGGCAGGGGGATTGAGACCCAGTACTTC.

The sample holds one count of this clone. The chain is built from TRBV4-1 and TRBJ1-1; 9 positions agree with TRBD1. There are 12 residues in the CDR3. CDR1 MGHRA and CDR2 YSYEKL come from the germline V gene. V shed 4 bases and J 7 bases; nucleotides not matched to a gene: 1. The CDR3 DNA follows: TGCGCCAGCAGCCTGACAGGGGGTGAAGCTTTCTTT. It yields the protein CASSLTGGEAFF.

The rearrangement links TRBV4-1 to TRBJ1-1; tentative D call: TRBD1 (6 bases). Trimming cost V 4 bases and J 3 bases, with 15 bases left between them. The CDR3 is made up of 15 amino acids. The V gene's germline CDR1 is MGHRA and CDR2 YSYEKL. CDR3 in amino acids: CASSRPDRKDTEAFF. CDR3 in DNA: TGCGCCAGCAGCCGCCCGGACAGAAAAGACACTGAAGCTTTCTTT.

This chain connects TRBV7-9 to TRBJ2-7; maybe TRBD1 (5 bases). Between the trimmed V and J ends, which lost 4 bases and 12 bases, there was a span of 13 bases. Germline lookup yields CDR1 SEHNR and CDR2 FQNEAQ (reference sequence). The CDR3 loop spans 11 amino acids. Written as DNA, the CDR3 is TGTGCCAGCAGCTCAAATCAGGGATCGTACTTC. Its translation: CASSSNQGSYF.

V and J are TRBV7-2 and TRBJ2-7, with D unclear. V lost 5 bases to trimming and J lost 5 bases, with 16 bases between them. This CDR3 spans 14 amino acids. From germline, CDR1 is SGHTA and CDR2 FQGNSA. DNA for the CDR3: TGTGCCAGCAGCGGAAGTCCCGAGCCCAACGAGCAGTACTTC. Protein product: CASSGSPEPNEQYF.

The CDR3 here is CASSFTQGSYGYTF. The CDR3 DNA is TGTGCCAGCAGCTTTACCCAGGGAAGCTATGGCTACACCTTC. The chain employs TRBV11-2 and TRBJ1-2, with a possible D match to TRBD1 (5 bases). The germline V gene encodes CDR1 SGHAT and CDR2 FQNNGV. This CDR3 comprises 14 residues. V was clipped by 3 bases and J by 4 bases, with 12 bases between them.

The chain carries TRBV19 and TRBJ1-2, with D maybe TRBD1 (5 bases). The CDR3 runs to 14 residues. CDR1 is LNHDA, CDR2 SQIVND, per germline (reference sequence). With 6 bases removed from V and 4 bases from J, the gap between germline ends came to 15 bases. In DNA form, the CDR3 reads TGTGCCAGTAGCACTTCTATGGGGACCTATGGCTACACCTTC. Its translation: CASSTSMGTYGYTF.

The rearrangement uses TRBV14 and TRBJ2-3; a weak D match, TRBD2 (7 bases). V shed 4 bases and J shed 2 bases, with 16 bases lying between them. CDR3 length: 16 amino acids. Germline CDR1 reads SGHDN; CDR2 reads FVKESK. CDR3 loop: CASSPLAGAVTDTQYF. The CDR3 region has the DNA TGTGCCAGCAGCCCCCTCGCGGGGGCGGTCACAGATACGCAGTATTTT.

This sequence joins TRBV6-1 and TRBJ2-7; 11 bases match TRBD1. J was trimmed by 0 bases and V by 6 bases; bases with no gene match: 4. This CDR3 is 15 amino acids long. CDR1 and CDR2 from the germline V gene are MNHNS and SASEGT. CDR3 amino acids: CASRDRGPISYEQYF. CDR3 nucleotide sequence: TGTGCCAGCAGGGACAGGGGGCCAATCTCCTACGAGCAGTACTTC.

This chain links TRBV5-1 with TRBJ2-5; maybe TRBD1 (6 bases). CDR1 SGHRS and CDR2 YFSETQ come from the germline V gene. This CDR3 contains 14 residues. V was cut by 3 bases and J by 5 bases, with 14 bases left in between. CDR3 bases: TGCGCCAGCAGCTCGGGACAATTGTACGAGACCCAGTACTTC. Its translation: CASSSGQLYETQYF. Filled out from reference TRBV5-1 and TRBJ2-5, the complete variable domain reads KAGVTQTPRYLIKTRGQQVTLSCSPISGHRSVSWYQQTPGQGLQFLFEYFSETQRNKGNFPGRFSGRQFSNSRSEMNVSTLELGDSALYLCASSSGQLYETQYFGPGTRLLVL.

The CDR3 coding sequence is TGTGCCAGCAGGAAGGTGGGGGGCAGGGCCGGGGAGCTGTTTTTT. This codes for CASRKVGGRAGELFF. The chain has TRBV5-4 and TRBJ2-2, with D perhaps being TRBD1 or TRBD2 (6 bases each). Germline CDR1 SGHNT, CDR2 YYREEE (reference sequence). CDR3 size: 15 residues. The V and J ends lost 5 bases and 6 bases respectively, with 17 bases between them. Based on the CDR3 plus reference TRBV5-4 and TRBJ2-2, the full variable domain is ETGVTQSPTHLIKTRGQQVTLRCSSQSGHNTVSWYQQALGQGPQFIFQYYREEENGRGNFPPRFSGLQFPNYSSELNVNALELDDSALYLCASRKVGGRAGELFFGEGSRLTVL.

The chain has TRBV6-1 and TRBJ2-3; D gene uncertain. Germline CDR1 reads MNHNS; CDR2 reads SASEGT. The CDR3 runs to 13 residues. The V end lost 8 bases, the J end lost 3 bases, and 12 bases lay between the germline ends. The CDR3 sequence: CASSTLRTDTQYF. In DNA, the CDR3 is TGTGCCAGCTCGACCCTTCGGACAGATACGCAGTATTTT.

CDR3 nucleotides: TGTGCCAGCAGCTTAGGGGGTGAAGCTTTCTTT. Its translation is CASSLGGEAFF. The chain recombines TRBV11-2 with TRBJ1-1, with D unclear. Germline V gene data show CDR1 as SGHAT and CDR2 as FQNNGV. The CDR3 loop spans 11 amino acids. Trimming took 1 base from V and 7 from J, leaving 4 bases between them.

The chain is built from TRBV5-1 and TRBJ1-3; the D gene is possibly TRBD1 (5 bases). The CDR3 length is 14 residues. Per germline, CDR1 SGHRS and CDR2 YFSETQ. V shed 4 bases and J shed 2 bases, with 10 bases lying between them. The CDR3 sequence is CASSPGGTGNTIYF. The CDR3 bases are TGCGCCAGCAGCCCGGGGGGGACTGGAAACACCATATATTTT.